This passage covers 20 T cell receptor beta chains from one sample sequenced in a study of shared clonotypes between healthy human individuals. CD45RO-negative, CCR7-selected cells formed the naive CD8 fraction, which excluded terminally differentiated effector memory CD45RA+ cells. Data came from immunoSEQ multiplex PCR; TCRdb stores just in-frame clones and leaves some out. The sample has hundreds of thousands of clones; 92% are singletons. The specimen sequenced was naive CD8+ T cells sorted from blood. These receptor sequences come from a man aged 30-40 years in good health.

The chain combines TRBV28 with TRBJ2-7, with D perhaps assigned TRBD1 or TRBD2 (6 bases each). Germline CDR1 reads MDHEN; CDR2 reads SYDVKM. Deletions cut 3 bases from V and 4 bases from J, with 19 bases between. CDR3 length equals 16 residues. DNA of the CDR3: TGTGCCAGCAGTTTTCAGGCGGTGGGGGGCGCATACGAGCAGTACTTC. Its protein product is CASSFQAVGGAYEQYF.

The V gene is TRBV28, the J gene TRBJ1-2; D perhaps matches TRBD1 (6 bases). The CDR3 contains 15 residues. Trimming stripped 4 bases from V and 8 bases from J, with 20 bases between. The germline CDR1 and CDR2 sequences are MDHEN and SYDVKM. CDR3 region: CASSSLYREKDGYTF. Here the CDR3 DNA reads TGTGCCAGCAGTTCCCTCTACAGGGAAAAAGACGGCTACACCTTC.

With regard to this clone: Other nucleotide sequences from this sample produce the same CDR3. The chain uses TRBV29-1 and TRBJ1-1; D unresolved. Trimming removed 4 bases from V and 2 bases from J, with 8 bases in between. Germline CDR1 reads SQVTM; CDR2 reads ANQGSEA. The CDR3 has 12 residues. In nucleotides, the CDR3 is TGCAGCGTTGCCCCGGGTAACACTGAAGCTTTCTTT. It specifies CSVAPGNTEAFF.

The V gene is TRBV7-3, the J gene TRBJ2-7; D is undetermined. The CDR3 spans 13 residues. Germline values: CDR1 SGHTA, CDR2 FQGTGA. V gave up 1 base and J gave up 2 bases, with 6 bases separating them. CDR3 loop: CASSLSPTYEQYF. CDR3 nucleotides: TGTGCCAGCAGCTTAAGTCCCACCTACGAGCAGTACTTC.

The CDR3 bases are TGTGCCAGCAGTACAATTGGGACTAGCGGGGCGGGGGAGCAGTACTTC. This gives the protein CASSTIGTSGAGEQYF. V usage is TRBV27 and J usage is TRBJ2-7; 13 positions match TRBD2. Trimming at V came to 5 bases and at J to 7 bases, leaving 11 bases not matched to a gene. The germline V gene encodes CDR1 MNHEY and CDR2 SMNVEV (reference sequence). The CDR3 length is 16 residues.

The chain joins TRBV5-5 to TRBJ2-1; D uncertain. The CDR3 is 15 amino acids. Germline V gene lookup returns CDR1 SGHKS and CDR2 YYEKEE (reference sequence). Trimming left V 1 base short and J 7 bases short, with 15 bases between. The CDR3 nucleotides are TGTGCCAGCAGCTTGTTCGTGACGTTGGGTAATGAGCAGTTCTTC. Its translation is CASSLFVTLGNEQFF.

CDR3 DNA sequence: TGTGCCATCAGGGGGACTAGCGGAGGGACCTACGAGCAGTACTTC. This codes for CAIRGTSGGTYEQYF. The genes are TRBV10-3 and TRBJ2-7; the match to TRBD2 covers 11 bases. The CDR3 consists of 15 residues. Trimming at V came to 6 bases and at J to 2 bases, leaving 6 bases not matched to a gene. Looked up from germline, CDR1 is ENHRY and CDR2 is SYGVKD.

The chain combines TRBV19 with TRBJ2-1; a weak D match, TRBD1 (5 bases). This CDR3 has 16 residues. V lost 0 bases and J lost 3, with 12 bases in between. Germline V gene lookup returns CDR1 LNHDA and CDR2 SQIVND (reference sequence). The CDR3 coding sequence is TGTGCCAGTAGTATAGATTCAGGGCAATACTACAATGAGCAGTTCTTC. This sequence encodes CASSIDSGQYYNEQFF. Full variable domain (rest looked up from reference TRBV19 and TRBJ2-1): DGGITQSPKYLFRKEGQNVTLSCEQNLNHDAMYWYRQDPGQGLRLIYYSQIVNDFQKGDIAEGYSVSREKKESFPLTVTSAQKNPTAFYLCASSIDSGQYYNEQFFGPGTRLTVL.

About this clone itself: Other nucleotide sequences from this sample produce the same CDR3. The chain combines TRBV30 with TRBJ1-5; D may be TRBD1 (5 bases). The germline V gene has CDR1 GTSNPN and CDR2 SVGIG (reference sequence). This CDR3 contains 15 residues. V shed 0 bases and J shed 6 bases, with 15 bases lying between them. CDR3: CAWSVRGVGSQPQHF. CDR3 DNA: TGTGCCTGGAGTGTACGGGGGGTTGGTAGTCAGCCCCAGCATTTT.

The genes are TRBV5-1 and TRBJ2-7, with 7 nucleotides matching TRBD1. The CDR3 totals 14 residues. CDR1 and CDR2 from the germline V gene are SGHRS and YFSETQ. With 4 bases clipped from V and 7 bases from J, the junction kept 11 bases outside the gene matches. The chain's CDR3 is CASSVRDSSREQYF. CDR3 coding DNA: TGCGCCAGCAGCGTACGGGACAGCTCTCGGGAGCAGTACTTC.

This clone was observed once. The rearrangement joins TRBV7-7 to TRBJ2-7, with 7 bases identical to TRBD2. This CDR3 contains 15 residues. V shed 5 bases and J 5 bases; nucleotides not matched to a gene: 12. Germline-derived CDR1 and CDR2 are SSHAT and FNYEAQ (reference sequence). CDR3 DNA: TGTGCCAGCAGCCGACTAGCAGGAGCCCGGGACGAGCAGTACTTC. Translating it yields CASSRLAGARDEQYF.

The V and J genes are TRBV30 and TRBJ2-3; the D gene is possibly TRBD2 (5 bases). This CDR3 region has 13 residues. Germline V gene data show CDR1 as GTSNPN and CDR2 as SVGIG (reference sequence). V was cut by 2 bases and J by 2 bases, with 8 bases left in between. The CDR3 is CAWSSLATDTQYF. The CDR3, as DNA: TGTGCCTGGAGTTCCCTAGCCACAGATACGCAGTATTTT.

The V gene is TRBV4-3, the J gene TRBJ2-3; D is unresolved. V was cut by 0 bases and J by 4 bases, with 11 bases left in between. CDR1 is LGHNA, CDR2 YSLEER, per germline. The CDR3 contains 15 residues. In DNA form, the CDR3 reads TGCGCCAGCAGCCAAGATCACCCGACACCAGATACGCAGTATTTT. Translation: CASSQDHPTPDTQYF.

The chain recombines TRBV13 with TRBJ2-5; TRBD1 is a possible D gene (6 bases). The CDR3 is 13 amino acids. Trimming cost V 4 bases and J 2 bases, with 8 bases left between them. CDR1 is PRHDT, CDR2 FYEKMQ, per germline (reference sequence). The CDR3 DNA reads as TGTGCCAGCAGCTCAACAGGGCAAGAGACCCAGTACTTC. This gives the protein CASSSTGQETQYF.

The V call is TRBV4-3, the J call TRBJ2-1; D is ambiguous. The CDR3 runs to 15 residues. Trimming removed 0 bases from V and 5 bases from J, with 11 bases in between. Germline V gives CDR1 LGHNA, CDR2 YSLEER. The CDR3: CASSQDRVPNNEQFF. The CDR3 region has the DNA TGCGCCAGCAGCCAAGATCGAGTTCCGAACAATGAGCAGTTCTTC.

The chain joins TRBV6-6 to TRBJ2-1; a weak D match, TRBD2 (5 bases). The CDR3 length is 12 residues. Trimming cost V 0 bases and J 15 bases, with 12 bases left between them. Germline CDR1 reads MNHNY; CDR2 reads SVGAGI (reference sequence). CDR3 loop: CASSYSADWGFF. In DNA, the CDR3 is TGTGCCAGCAGTTACTCAGCGGACTGGGGGTTCTTC.

This clone was picked up one time. This rearrangement joins TRBV27 to TRBJ1-1, with 7 bases that match TRBD1. Germline V gene lookup returns CDR1 MNHEY and CDR2 SMNVEV (reference sequence). After removal of 8 bases from V and 10 bases from J, the junction contained 10 bases not matched to a gene. The CDR3 has 12 residues. CDR3 nucleotides: TGTGCCAGCTCCCAGGGGGGGGCACGAGCTTTCTTT. Translating gives CASSQGGARAFF.

The chain links TRBV7-9 to TRBJ1-1; a weak D match, TRBD1 (5 bases). This CDR3 has 16 residues. The V gene's germline CDR1 is SEHNR and CDR2 FQNEAQ (reference sequence). V was cut by 2 bases and J by 0 bases, with 13 bases left in between. The CDR3 protein is CASSLRGGGMNTEAFF. The CDR3 DNA is TGTGCCAGCAGCTTAAGGGGCGGAGGAATGAACACTGAAGCTTTCTTT.

This chain uses TRBV5-6 with TRBJ2-2; D may be TRBD1 (6 bases). The CDR3 sequence is 12 residues long. Germline CDR1 reads SGHDT; CDR2 reads YYEEEE. V dropped 4 bases and J dropped 5 bases, with 6 bases sitting between them. The CDR3 loop is CASSQGTGELFF. DNA of the CDR3: TGTGCCAGCAGCCAGGGGACCGGGGAGCTGTTTTTT.

The genes are TRBV4-1 and TRBJ1-1, with TRBD1 matching 7 bases. J gave up 11 bases and V 1 base, and 7 bases lay outside the gene matches. Germline CDR1 and CDR2: MGHRA and YSYEKL. There are 13 residues in the CDR3. CDR3 residues: CASSQVIKQGAFF. For the CDR3, the DNA is TGCGCCAGCAGCCAAGTTATAAAACAGGGGGCTTTCTTT.